The clone carrying this T cell receptor beta chain appeared once. The sample belongs to a study of blood T cell repertoires in COVID-19. The germline CDR1 and CDR2 sequences are GTSNPN and SVGIG (reference sequence). The ends were cut back, 0 bases at V and 0 bases at J, with 12 bases in the middle. This CDR3 contains 16 residues. TCRdb's copy holds only in-frame clones and misses some; the assay was immunoSEQ multiplex PCR. This table holds roughly 320,000 clones, approximately 90% found once. Source material: peripheral blood. This sequence originates from a woman aged 45-65 years with COVID-19, enrolled during active disease. The rearrangement links TRBV30 to TRBJ1-5; TRBD1 is a possible D gene (6 bases). The CDR3 DNA is TGTGCCTGGAGTGTCCGGGACATAATTAGCAATCAGCCCCAGCATTTT. It encodes CAWSVRDIISNQPQHF.